The rows below give T cell receptor beta chains drawn from one sample of a study of blood T cell repertoires in COVID-19. Data came from immunoSEQ multiplex PCR; TCRdb stores just in-frame clones and leaves some out. The sample contains 70,000 to 95,000 clones, almost 90% of which appear only once. Input material: peripheral blood. The receptors were gathered from a human donor with active COVID-19. The donor label of this sample is uncertain. The CDR3 runs from the conserved cysteine through the conserved F or W. A D gene is named only where the DNA matches it firmly. For some rows the clone size is stated as once, few or many, or as a class when expanded; others skip it.

D	V	size	J	DNA	CDR3
TRBD2	TRBV29-1	.	TRBJ2-5	TGCAGCGGACTAGCGGGGATGCAAGAGACCCAGTACTTC	CSGLAGMQETQYF
TRBD2	TRBV3-1/TRBV3-2	.	TRBJ2-3	TGTGCCAGCAGCCAGCAACGAGCGGGGGGGGCCAAGGATACGCAGTATTTT	CASSQQRAGGAKDTQYF
.	TRBV3-1/TRBV3-2	.	TRBJ1-2	TGTGCCAGCAGCCAAGCCCCGGGAGCCTACTATGGCTACACCTTC	CASSQAPGAYYGYTF
.	TRBV7-8	.	TRBJ2-1	TGTGCCAGCAGCTTAGCTCCCTCTGGAAGGAGCTCCTACAATGAGCAGTTCTTC	CASSLAPSGRSSYNEQFF
.	TRBV6-1	.	TRBJ1-2	TGTGCCAGCAGTGAGATGCGGGCTCCGGGACTGCACTATGGCTACACCTTC	CASSEMRAPGLHYGYTF
TRBD1	TRBV7-9	.	TRBJ1-4	TGTGCCGTCGGGACAGGCGATGAAAAACTGTTTTTT	CAVGTGDEKLFF
TRBD2	TRBV27	.	TRBJ2-5	TGTGCCAGCAGAGTAGCGGGGGAGTCCCAAGAGACCCAGTACTTC	CASRVAGESQETQYF
.	TRBV7-3	.	TRBJ1-5	TGTGCCAGCAGCCGGCAGGGTGGCGGTCAGCCCCAGCATTTT	CASSRQGGGQPQHF
TRBD2	TRBV7-6	.	TRBJ2-2	TGTGCCAGCAGCTTAGGGACTAGCGGGACGACCGGGGAGCTGTTTTTT	CASSLGTSGTTGELFF
TRBD1	TRBV2	.	TRBJ2-5	TGTGCCAGCAGGCCGGGACAGGGGCAAGAGACCCAGTACTTC	CASRPGQGQETQYF
.	TRBV5-6	.	TRBJ1-5	TGTGCCAGCAGCTTGTCAGGCGGGAATAGCAATCAGCCCCAGCATTTT	CASSLSGGNSNQPQHF
TRBD1	TRBV7-9	once	TRBJ2-1	TGTGCCAGCAGCCCACCTCCCAGGGGGCGCGGTGGGAATGAGCAGTTCTTC	CASSPPPRGRGGNEQFF
.	TRBV5-1	.	TRBJ2-1	TGCGCCAGCAGCGGACGATATAACTACGGGGACATAAGCAATGAGCAGTTCTTC	CASSGRYNYGDISNEQFF
TRBD1	TRBV28	.	TRBJ1-2	TGTGCCAGCAGGGTTGGCAGGGGGCGTGGCGGCTACACCTTC	CASRVGRGRGGYTF
TRBD1	TRBV7-8	.	TRBJ2-5	TGTGCCAGCAGGTACCGACAGGGTCAAGAGACCCAGTACTTC	CASRYRQGQETQYF
.	TRBV4-3	.	TRBJ1-4	TGCGCCAGCAGCCAAGGGGGAGGAACAACTAATGAAAAACTGTTTTTT	CASSQGGGTTNEKLFF
.	TRBV28	.	TRBJ2-1	TGTGCCAGCAGTAGTTACCAGGGAATCCATGAGCAGTTCTTC	CASSSYQGIHEQFF
.	TRBV5-1	.	TRBJ1-1	TGCGCCAGCAGCTTGGTAGGCGGCGGGGTTCGCTCCCGGGGCACTGAAGCTTTCTTT	CASSLVGGGVRSRGTEAFF
TRBD2	TRBV4-1	.	TRBJ2-3	TGCGCCAGCACCTCTAGCGGGGGGCTCTCTGCAGATACGCAGTATTTT	CASTSSGGLSADTQYF